Following are 9 T cell receptor beta chains from one sample sequenced in a study of T cell repertoires in cytomegalovirus infection. TCRdb re-called the reads through MiXCR, storing one row per CDR3 protein. In the table there are about 530,000 distinct CDR3 sequences, more than 25% of which are singletons. Sequenced: PBMCs. These receptors originate from a human donor in good health (CMV status not recorded). Some clones in this sample may be carry-over from other donors' samples.

This clonotype was counted between two and nine times. This chain links TRBV11-2 with TRBJ2-3; D ambiguous. This CDR3 region has 15 residues. Per the germline V gene, CDR1 is SGHAT and CDR2 is FQNNGV. V lost 5 bases and J 1 base, leaving 13 bases between the germline ends. In DNA form, the CDR3 reads TGTGCCAGCAGCCGAGGTCGGGCGGGCACAGATACGCAGTATTTT. This encodes CASSRGRAGTDTQYF.

This clonotype was recorded a few times. The chain links TRBV11-2 to TRBJ2-1; no clear D gene. CDR1 and CDR2 from the germline V gene are SGHAT and FQNNGV. V was clipped by 0 bases and J by 5 bases, with 11 bases between them. The CDR3 is 15 residues long. The CDR3: CASSLEPNYDNEQFF. The CDR3 DNA follows: TGTGCCAGCAGCTTAGAGCCGAACTACGACAATGAGCAGTTCTTC. The full variable domain, in which reference TRBV11-2 and TRBJ2-1 provide the parts outside the CDR3, is EAGVAQSPRYKIIEKRQSVAFWCNPISGHATLYWYQQILGQGPKLLIQFQNNGVVDDSQLPKDRFSAERLKGVDSTLKIQPAKLEDSAVYLCASSLEPNYDNEQFFGPGTRLTVL.

The V and J genes are TRBV4-2 and TRBJ1-2; D is undetermined. The CDR3 sequence is 15 residues long. V lost 4 bases and J 8 bases, leaving 20 bases between the germline ends. Per germline, CDR1 LGHNA and CDR2 YNFKEQ. The CDR3 protein is CASSPNLGTGAGYTF. The CDR3 DNA follows: TGTGCCAGCAGCCCAAATCTCGGAACGGGAGCCGGCTACACCTTC.

This clonotype was observed a few times. The chain uses TRBV5-4 and TRBJ1-2; no definite D call. The V end lost 2 bases, the J end lost 4 bases, and 12 bases lay between the germline ends. Germline V gives CDR1 SGHNT, CDR2 YYREEE (reference sequence). The CDR3 is 14 amino acids. CDR3 DNA: TGTGCCAGCAGCTTAGTATCGGGTCTCTATGGCTACACCTTC. It is translated as CASSLVSGLYGYTF.

The DNA of the CDR3 is TGTGCCAGTAGTGGCCGGGGGATAGGGTCCTATAGCAATCAGCCCCAGCATTTT. It translates to CASSGRGIGSYSNQPQHF. The chain uses TRBV19 and TRBJ1-5, with D tentatively TRBD1 (5 bases). CDR1 is LNHDA, CDR2 SQIVND, per germline (reference sequence). The CDR3 contains 18 residues. V was cut by 5 bases and J by 0 bases, with 20 bases left in between.

At least ten counts were recorded for this clonotype. The J gene is TRBJ2-5, the V gene TRBV7-2; a possible D gene is TRBD1 (5 bases). CDR1 is SGHTA, CDR2 FQGNSA, per germline. V was clipped by 2 bases and J by 2 bases, with 12 bases between them. This CDR3 comprises 15 residues. CDR3 amino acids: CASSLFQGGQETQYF. In DNA form, the CDR3 reads TGTGCCAGCAGCTTATTTCAGGGTGGGCAAGAGACCCAGTACTTC.

The chain links TRBV11-3 to TRBJ2-1; 11 nucleotides agree with TRBD2. CDR1 and CDR2 from the germline V gene are SGHNT and YENEEA. After removal of 5 bases from V and 7 bases from J, the junction contained 10 bases not matched to a gene. The CDR3 is 16 residues long. In nucleotides, the CDR3 is TGTGCCAGCAGCCCGGGACTAGCGGAGGTTCCAAATGAGCAGTTCTTC. Amino acid sequence: CASSPGLAEVPNEQFF.

This clonotype came up a few times. The rearrangement links TRBV6-2 or TRBV6-3 to TRBJ2-3; D gene uncertain. Trimming left V 10 bases short and J 5 bases short, with 13 bases between. Germline CDR1 reads MNHEY; CDR2 reads SVGEGT. The CDR3 totals 12 residues. The CDR3 DNA follows: TGTGCCACCCTAGATTGGAGAGATACGCAGTATTTT. It specifies CATLDWRDTQYF.

This clonotype has a count of ten or more. The chain couples TRBV7-2 to TRBJ2-7; possible D gene TRBD2, 5 bases. V shed 1 base and J shed 0 bases, with 16 bases lying between them. CDR1 and CDR2 from the germline V gene are SGHTA and FQGNSA. The CDR3 runs to 17 residues. CDR3 nucleotides: TGTGCCAGCAGCTTAGGGAGCGGCAATTACCCCTCCTACGAGCAGTACTTC. It specifies CASSLGSGNYPSYEQYF.